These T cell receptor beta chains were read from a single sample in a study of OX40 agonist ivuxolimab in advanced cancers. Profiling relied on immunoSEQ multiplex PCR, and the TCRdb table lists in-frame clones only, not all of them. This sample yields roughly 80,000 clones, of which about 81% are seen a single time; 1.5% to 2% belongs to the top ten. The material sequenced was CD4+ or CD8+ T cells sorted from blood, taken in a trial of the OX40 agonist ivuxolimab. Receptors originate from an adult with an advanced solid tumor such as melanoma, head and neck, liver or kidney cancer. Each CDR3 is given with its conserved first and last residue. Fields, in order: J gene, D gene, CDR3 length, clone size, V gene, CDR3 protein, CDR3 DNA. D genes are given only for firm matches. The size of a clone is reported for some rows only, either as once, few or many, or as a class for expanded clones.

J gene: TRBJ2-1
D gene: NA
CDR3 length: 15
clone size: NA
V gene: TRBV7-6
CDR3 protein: CASSPPGRFDNEQFF
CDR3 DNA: TGTGCCAGCAGCCCTCCGGGCAGGTTCGACAATGAGCAGTTCTTC

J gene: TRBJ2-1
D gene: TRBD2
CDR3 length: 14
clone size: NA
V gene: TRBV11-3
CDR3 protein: CASSSGGTYNEQFF
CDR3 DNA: TGTGCCAGCAGCTCGGGGGGGACCTACAATGAGCAGTTCTTC

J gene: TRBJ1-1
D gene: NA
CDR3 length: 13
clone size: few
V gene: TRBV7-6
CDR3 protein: CASSLVENTEAFF
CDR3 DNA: TGTGCCAGCAGCTTAGTGGAGAACACTGAAGCTTTCTTT

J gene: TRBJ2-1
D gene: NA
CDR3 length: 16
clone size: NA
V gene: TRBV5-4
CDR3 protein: CASSSRGARVGNEQFF
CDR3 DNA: TGTGCCAGCAGCTCCCGGGGGGCCAGGGTGGGCAATGAGCAGTTCTTC

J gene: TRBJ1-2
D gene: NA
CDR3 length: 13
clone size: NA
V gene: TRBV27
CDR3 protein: CASSLSGVEGYTF
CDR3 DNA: TGTGCCAGCAGTTTATCAGGGGTCGAGGGCTACACCTTC

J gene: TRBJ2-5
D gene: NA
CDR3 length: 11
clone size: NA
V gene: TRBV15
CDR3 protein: CAASGGETQYF
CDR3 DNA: TGTGCCGCCAGCGGAGGGGAGACCCAGTACTTC

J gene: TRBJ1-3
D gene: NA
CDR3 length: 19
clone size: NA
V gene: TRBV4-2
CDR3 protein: CASSQDPDLGHRSGNTIYF
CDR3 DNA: TGTGCCAGCAGCCAAGATCCTGATCTGGGACACCGCTCTGGAAACACCATATATTTT

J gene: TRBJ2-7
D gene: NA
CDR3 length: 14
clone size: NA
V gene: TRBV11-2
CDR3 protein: CASSPWGSGGEQYF
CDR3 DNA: TGTGCCAGCAGCCCCTGGGGGTCGGGCGGCGAGCAGTACTTC

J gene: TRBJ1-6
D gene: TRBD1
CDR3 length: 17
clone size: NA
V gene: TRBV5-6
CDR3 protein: CASSLGGQGAPNSPLHF
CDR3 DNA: TGTGCCAGCAGCTTGGGAGGGCAGGGGGCGCCTAATTCACCCCTCCACTTT

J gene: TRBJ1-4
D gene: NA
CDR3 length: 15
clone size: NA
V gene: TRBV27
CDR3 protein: CASSLMGATNEKLFF
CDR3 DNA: TGTGCCAGCAGTTTAATGGGGGCAACTAATGAAAAACTGTTTTTT

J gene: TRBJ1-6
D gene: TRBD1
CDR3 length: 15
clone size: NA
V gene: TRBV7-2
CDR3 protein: CASSLATGSNSPLHF
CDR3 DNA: TGTGCCAGCAGCTTAGCGACAGGGTCTAATTCACCCCTCCACTTT

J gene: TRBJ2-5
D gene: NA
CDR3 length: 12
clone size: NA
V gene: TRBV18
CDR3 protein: CASSPKRETQYF
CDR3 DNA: TGTGCCAGCTCACCAAAGAGGGAGACCCAGTACTTC

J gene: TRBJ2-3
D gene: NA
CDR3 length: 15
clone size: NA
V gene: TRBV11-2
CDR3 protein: CASSWGSGGTDTQYF
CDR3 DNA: TGTGCCAGCAGCTGGGGGTCCGGGGGAACAGATACGCAGTATTTT

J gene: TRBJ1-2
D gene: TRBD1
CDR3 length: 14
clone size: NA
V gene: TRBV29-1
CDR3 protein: CSVAETGGDYGYTF
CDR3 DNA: TGCAGCGTTGCCGAGACAGGGGGCGACTATGGCTACACCTTC